The clone carrying this T cell receptor (beta chain) showed up many times. The antigen remains undetermined. The source of the sample is a study of T-cell reconstitution after alpha-beta-depleted transplantation in children. Regarding the study as a whole: The origin of alpha-beta T cells about two months after transplant was reportedly several hundred expanded graft clones. Diversity of TCRbeta at day 60 was high in some patients, arising from surviving recipient T cells and thymic progenitors. Newly produced T cells mostly accounted for T-cell counts and diversity one year post-transplant.

It was with unique molecular identifiers that the TCRbeta library was prepared. Via MiXCR, TCRdb re-called the PCR reads, giving one row per CDR3 protein. The repertoire holds approximately 650,000 distinct CDR3 sequences, with 10% to 15% as singletons. Germline V gives CDR1 SQVTM, CDR2 ANQGSEA. This CDR3 has 11 residues. Trimming stripped 3 bases from V and 0 bases from J, with 2 bases between. The material sequenced was PBMCs, taken before TCRalphabeta/CD19-depleted stem cell transplant. The source of this sequence is a girl aged 2-10 years with congenital amegakaryocytic thrombocytopenia, due to receive a stem cell transplant. The gene calls are TRBV29-1 and TRBJ1-1; no reliable D call. CDR3 in DNA: TGCAGCGTTGATGTGAACACTGAAGCTTTCTTT. This translates into CSVDVNTEAFF. The full variable domain, with the rest looked up from reference TRBV29-1 and TRBJ1-1, is SAVISQKPSRDICQRGTSLTIQCQVDSQVTMMFWYRQQPGQSLTLIATANQGSEATYESGFVIDKFPISRPNLTFSTLTVSNMSPEDSSIYLCSVDVNTEAFFGQGTRLTVV.